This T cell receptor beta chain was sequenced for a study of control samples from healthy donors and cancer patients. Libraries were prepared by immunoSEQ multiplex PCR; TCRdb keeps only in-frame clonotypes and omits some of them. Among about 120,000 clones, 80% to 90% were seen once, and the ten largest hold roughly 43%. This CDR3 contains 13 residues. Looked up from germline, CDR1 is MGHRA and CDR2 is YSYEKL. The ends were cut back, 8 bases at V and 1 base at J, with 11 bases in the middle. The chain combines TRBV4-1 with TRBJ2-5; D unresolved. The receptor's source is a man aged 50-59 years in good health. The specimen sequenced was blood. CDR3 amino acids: CASQRSFQETQYF. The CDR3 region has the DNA TGCGCCAGCCAGAGGTCGTTCCAAGAGACCCAGTACTTC.